The entry below gives a single T cell receptor beta chain sequence along with its context. The sample originates from a study of blood T cell repertoires in COVID-19. Repertoires were generated with immunoSEQ multiplex PCR, while TCRdb's copy carries only in-frame clones and drops some. The sample lists roughly 280,000 clones, less than 95% occurring once. From germline, CDR1 is SGHAT and CDR2 FQNNGV. The CDR3 is 16 residues long. Trimming cost V 11 bases and J 4 bases; bases outside gene matches: 15. The rearrangement links TRBV11-2 to TRBJ2-7; 12 positions match TRBD2. This receptor was taken from a man in his forties or fifties who had been exposed to COVID-19. The specimen was PBMCs or T cells enriched from blood (not recorded which). The CDR3 region has the DNA TGTGCCTCCCGCCCTACTAGCGGGAGGTTTCTGTACGAGCAGTACTTC. It translates to CASRPTSGRFLYEQYF.